Below are 14 T cell receptor beta chains sequenced from a single sample in a study of tumor-infiltrating lymphocytes in primary liver carcinoma. Reverse transcription of roughly 0.5 ug total RNA with a constant-region primer produced TCR beta cDNA. Researchers made the TCR beta libraries by running three nested multiplex PCR rounds with slightly modified ARM-PCR. TRBV1-TRBV30 forward primers paired with a C-beta reverse primer were used in the first two PCR rounds, which ran approximately 11 cycles each. TCRdb reanalysed the multiplex PCR reads using MiXCR and keeps one entry per CDR3 protein. The sample contains some 320,000 distinct CDR3 sequences, 60% to 80% of which appear only once. Germline DNA was extracted too, while blood RNA derived from unsorted whole blood. Sequencing was performed on peripheral blood. Every receptor here comes from a man aged 40-49 years with primary liver carcinoma and hepatitis B virus infection.

The chain recombines TRBV11-3 with TRBJ2-1; 10 bases agree with TRBD2. Germline CDR1 and CDR2: SGHNT and YENEEA. This CDR3 spans 14 amino acids. Germline trimming cut 5 bases from V and 8 bases from J; bases unmatched to any gene: 6. CDR3 DNA sequence: TGTGCCAGCAGCCCGGCTAGCGGGAGCGATGAGCAGTTCTTC. The encoded protein is CASSPASGSDEQFF.

Comments on this clonotype: One end of the junction varies from germline; a read error may be responsible. The genes are TRBV5-1 and TRBJ1-1, with TRBD1 as a possible D gene (5 bases). Germline lookup yields CDR1 SGHRS and CDR2 YFSETQ. CDR3 size: 14 residues. CDR3 DNA sequence: TGCGCCAGCAGCCTAAGGGTGTTGGACACTGGAGCTTTCTTT. Its translation is CASSLRVLDTGAFF.

This clonotype was picked up a small number of times. A junction boundary mismatches the germline segment, possibly from a read error. This chain uses TRBV28 with TRBJ2-6; D remains unclear. The germline V gene has CDR1 MDHEN and CDR2 SYDVKM. The CDR3 covers 16 residues. Here the CDR3 reads CAGSLPQNSGANVLTF. The CDR3 bases are TGTGCCGGCAGTTTGCCGCAGAACTCTGGGGCCAACGTCCTGACTTTC.

Comment on this clonotype: The junction differs from germline at one of its ends, possibly a read error. The rearrangement joins TRBV6-6 to TRBJ2-3; D uncertain. CDR3 length: 12 amino acids. Germline loops: CDR1 MNHNY, CDR2 SVGAGI (reference sequence). CDR3: CAVKESTDTQYF. The DNA for the CDR3 is TGTGCGGTGAAGGAGAGCACAGATACACAGTATTTT.

Notes on this clonotype: Possible read error: a much larger clone is one base away. The rearrangement joins TRBV6-2 or TRBV6-3 to TRBJ1-5, with D perhaps TRBD1 (6 bases). The germline V gene encodes CDR1 MNHEY and CDR2 SVGEGT. The CDR3 sequence is 19 residues long. V was cut by 2 bases and J by 2 bases, with 22 bases left in between. This CDR3 is CASSYTITDINRGNQPQHF. The CDR3 region has the DNA TGTGCCAGCAGTTACACCATTACGGACATCAACAGGGGCAATCAGCCCCAGCATTTT.

As to this clonotype: Given the absence of the conserved phenylalanine or tryptophan at the CDR3 end, a read error is likely. The DNA is left out, because the CDR3 cannot be placed on it with certainty; the CDR3 is given as TCRdb lists it. This chain connects TRBV11-2 to TRBJ2-7; TRBD2, as called in the table, went unchecked against the DNA. The CDR3 has 14 residues if both end residues are counted. Per germline, CDR1 SGHAT and CDR2 FQNNGV. CDR3 protein: CASSLAPSGNEEYI.

A remark on this clonotype: Germline is not matched at one junction end, which may reflect a read error. V is TRBV5-5 and J is TRBJ2-6; D remains ambiguous. Germline CDR1 and CDR2: SGHKS and YYEKEE (reference sequence). The CDR3 covers 17 residues. CDR3 coding DNA: TGTGCCAGTAGCTTGGGTCCGGGTACCTCTGGGGTCAACGTCCTGACTTTC. Translating it yields CASSLGPGTSGVNVLTF.

Remarks on this clonotype: A much larger clone lies one base from this, so it may be a read error. The rearrangement uses TRBV29-1 and TRBJ2-3; TRBD2 agrees at 14 bases. With 3 bases clipped from V and 5 bases from J, the junction kept 13 bases outside the gene matches. Germline V gene sequence: CDR1 SQVTM, CDR2 ANQGSEA. The CDR3 length is 18 residues. The CDR3 region is CSVEEYGLAGGVIDTQYF. For the CDR3, the DNA is TGCAGCGTTGAGGAGTATGGACTAGCGGGAGGTGTGATAGATACGCAGTATTTT.

This clonotype was observed at least ten times. The chain carries TRBV10-3 and TRBJ2-7; D is possibly TRBD1 or TRBD2 (5 bases each). In germline, CDR1 is ENHRY, CDR2 SYGVKD. The V end lost 6 bases, the J end lost 7 bases, and 16 bases lay between the germline ends. CDR3 length: 13 amino acids. CDR3 amino acids: CAISEGTITEQYF. CDR3 sequence (DNA): TGTGCCATCAGCGAGGGGACGATCACTGAGCAGTACTTC.

Turning to this clonotype: At one end, the junction sequence differs from germline, possibly due to a read error. This rearrangement joins TRBV11-2 to TRBJ2-1; either TRBD1 or TRBD2 may fit D (5 bases each). The CDR3 spans 14 residues. Germline V gene sequence: CDR1 SGHAT, CDR2 FQNNGV. For the CDR3, the DNA is TGTGCCAGCAGCTTATCCGTGGTGGGGGATGAGCAGTTATTC. Translated: CASSLSVVGDEQLF.

In the case of this clonotype: The final CDR3 position lacks the conserved phenylalanine or tryptophan, pointing to a likely read error. It is unclear where the CDR3 begins or ends on the DNA, so no DNA is shown, and the CDR3 is as TCRdb lists it. The V gene is TRBV5-4, the J gene TRBJ1-2; the tabulated D call, TRBD1, remains unverified against the DNA. Both ends counted, the CDR3 spans 13 residues. Germline CDR1 and CDR2: SGHNT and YYREEE (reference sequence). The CDR3 sequence is CVSSLQGAQISTV.

This clonotype was seen only once. This clone may be a read error of a much larger clone one base away. The chain links TRBV4-3 to TRBJ2-3, with a tentative D call TRBD2 (7 bases). This CDR3 has 14 residues. Germline V gene sequence: CDR1 LGHNA, CDR2 YSLEER. Written as DNA, the CDR3 is TGCGCCAGCAGCCAGCGGGAGCGGACAGATAAGCAGTATTTT. It specifies CASSQRERTDKQYF.

The count of this clonotype is one. The V gene is TRBV28, the J gene TRBJ2-3, with D perhaps matching TRBD1 (6 bases). The CDR3 sequence is 16 residues long. Looked up from germline, CDR1 is MDHEN and CDR2 is SYDVKM. Trimming shortened V by 6 bases and J by 1 base, and 17 bases separated the two germline ends. CDR3 DNA sequence: TGTGCCAGCAGCCCTGGGAGAGAGGGGGGCACAGATACGCAGTATTTT. Translating gives CASSPGREGGTDTQYF.

About this clonotype: One junction end does not reproduce the germline sequence, and a read error may be involved. CDR3 coding DNA: TGCATCGTTGAAGATTCTGCGGGAGTGGATGAGCAGTACTTC. This codes for CIVEDSAGVDEQYF. The genes are TRBV29-1 and TRBJ2-7, with TRBD2 matching 7 bases. The length of the CDR3 is 14 residues. In germline, CDR1 is SQVTM, CDR2 ANQGSEA.